This T cell receptor beta chain is from a study of cytomegalovirus exposure and HLA in healthy donors. Study results and limitations: Immune exposure data for these donors was limited to CMV serostatus. As a later analysis showed, a missense DCLRE1C variant was linked to trimming of TCR beta V- and J-genes. HLA allele associations emerged for some 16,000 TCR beta sequences in a later analysis, at 0.05 false discovery rate. In a later analysis, CMV-associated beta chains were mostly HLA-associated, it appeared.

PCR used 60 Vbeta primers and 13 Jbeta primers. Assay used: immunoSEQ multiplex PCR; TCRdb lists only in-frame clones, some missing. Of about 84,000 clones listed, around 80% are singletons. A note on this clone: Its specificity is not known.

Sequenced material: PBMCs. This clonotype originated in a male donor in good health and CMV-seropositive.

CDR3 in amino acids: CASSGGRDRSSYEQYF. DNA of the CDR3: TGTGCCAGCAGTGGCGGCCGGGACAGGAGCTCCTACGAGCAGTACTTC. The chain combines TRBV25-1 with TRBJ2-7; 8 positions agree with TRBD1. Per germline, CDR1 MGHDK and CDR2 SYGVNS. CDR3 length equals 16 residues. V trimming: 4 bases; J trimming: 0 bases; junction bases outside the gene matches: 8.